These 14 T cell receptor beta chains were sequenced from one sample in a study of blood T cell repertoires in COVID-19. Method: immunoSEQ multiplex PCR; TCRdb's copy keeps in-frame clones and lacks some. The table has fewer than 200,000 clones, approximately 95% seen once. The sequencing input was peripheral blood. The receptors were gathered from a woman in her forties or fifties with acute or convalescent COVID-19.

The CDR3 sequence is CASSLERTSGHNEQFF. The DNA for the CDR3 is TGTGCCAGCAGCTTAGAGCGGACTAGCGGTCACAATGAGCAGTTCTTC. This chain links TRBV7-6 with TRBJ2-1, with TRBD2 matching 10 bases. Germline-derived CDR1 and CDR2 are SGHVS and FNYEAQ. The CDR3 consists of 16 residues. V shed 1 base, J shed 5 bases, and the junction held 5 bases outside the gene matches.

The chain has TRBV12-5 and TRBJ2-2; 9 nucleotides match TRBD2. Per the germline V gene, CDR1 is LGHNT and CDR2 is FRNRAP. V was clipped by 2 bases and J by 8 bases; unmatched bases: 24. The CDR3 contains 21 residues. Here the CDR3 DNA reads TGTGCTAGTGGTTTGATTACGAGGCTAGCGGGAACTACCGGGCCTTCAGGGGAGCTGTTTTTT. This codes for CASGLITRLAGTTGPSGELFF.

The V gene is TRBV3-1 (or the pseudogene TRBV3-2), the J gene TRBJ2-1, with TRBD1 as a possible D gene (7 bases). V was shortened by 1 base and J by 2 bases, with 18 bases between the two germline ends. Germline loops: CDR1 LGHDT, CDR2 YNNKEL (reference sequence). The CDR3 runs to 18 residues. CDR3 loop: CASSQVKLATGAYNEQFF. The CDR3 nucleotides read TGTGCCAGCAGCCAAGTTAAACTAGCAACAGGGGCCTACAATGAGCAGTTCTTC.

CDR3 sequence reads: CASIGTSGNTDTQYF. Written as DNA, the CDR3 is TGTGCCAGCATTGGGACTAGCGGTAACACAGATACGCAGTATTTT. V usage is TRBV6-5 and J usage is TRBJ2-3; 11 positions match TRBD2. The CDR3 loop spans 15 amino acids. Germline CDR1 is MNHEY and CDR2 is SVGAGI. Trimming cost V 7 bases and J 2 bases; bases outside gene matches: 5.

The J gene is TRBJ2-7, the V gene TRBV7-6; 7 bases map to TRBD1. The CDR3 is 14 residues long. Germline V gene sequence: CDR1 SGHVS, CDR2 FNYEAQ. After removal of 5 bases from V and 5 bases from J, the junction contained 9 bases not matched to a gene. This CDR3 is CASSLTGKNNEQYF. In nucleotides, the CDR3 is TGTGCCAGCAGCCTGACAGGGAAAAATAACGAGCAGTACTTC.

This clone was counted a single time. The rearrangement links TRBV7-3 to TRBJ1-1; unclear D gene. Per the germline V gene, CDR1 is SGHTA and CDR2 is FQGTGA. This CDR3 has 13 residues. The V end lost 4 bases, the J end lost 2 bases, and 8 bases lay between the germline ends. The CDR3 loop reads CASSSRINTEAFF. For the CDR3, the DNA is TGTGCCAGCAGCTCCAGGATAAACACTGAAGCTTTCTTT.

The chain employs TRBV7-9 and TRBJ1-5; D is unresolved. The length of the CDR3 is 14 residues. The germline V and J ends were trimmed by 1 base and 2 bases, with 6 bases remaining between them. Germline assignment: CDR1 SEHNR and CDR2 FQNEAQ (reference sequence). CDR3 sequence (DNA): TGTGCCAGCAGCTTAGATCAGGGCAATCAGCCCCAGCATTTT. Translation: CASSLDQGNQPQHF.

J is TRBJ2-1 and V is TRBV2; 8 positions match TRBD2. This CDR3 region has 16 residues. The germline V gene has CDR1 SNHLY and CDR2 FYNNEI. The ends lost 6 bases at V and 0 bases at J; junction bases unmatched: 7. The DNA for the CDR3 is TGTGCCAGCAGGCGCCTAGCGGGCAGCTCCTACAATGAGCAGTTCTTC. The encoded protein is CASRRLAGSSYNEQFF.

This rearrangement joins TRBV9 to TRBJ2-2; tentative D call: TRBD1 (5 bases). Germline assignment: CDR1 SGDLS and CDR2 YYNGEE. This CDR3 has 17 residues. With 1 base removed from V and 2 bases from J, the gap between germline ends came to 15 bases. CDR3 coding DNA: TGTGCCAGCAGCGTAACACCCCAGGGCCCCAACACCGGGGAGCTGTTTTTT. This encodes CASSVTPQGPNTGELFF.

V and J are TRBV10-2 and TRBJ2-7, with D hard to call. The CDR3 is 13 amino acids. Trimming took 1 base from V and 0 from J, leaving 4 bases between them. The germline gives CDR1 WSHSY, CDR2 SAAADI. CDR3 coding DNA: TGCGCCAGCAGTGAGTGGAGCTCCTACGAGCAGTACTTC. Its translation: CASSEWSSYEQYF.

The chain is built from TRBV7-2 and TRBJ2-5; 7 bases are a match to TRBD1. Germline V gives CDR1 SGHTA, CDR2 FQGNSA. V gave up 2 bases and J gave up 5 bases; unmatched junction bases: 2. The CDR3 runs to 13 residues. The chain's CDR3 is CASSLKGAETQYF. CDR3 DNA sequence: TGTGCCAGCAGCTTAAAGGGGGCTGAGACCCAGTACTTC.

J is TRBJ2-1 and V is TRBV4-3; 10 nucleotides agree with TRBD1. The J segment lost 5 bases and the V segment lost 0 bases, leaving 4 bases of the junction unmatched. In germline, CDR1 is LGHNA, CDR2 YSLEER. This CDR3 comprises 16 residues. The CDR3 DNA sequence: TGCGCCAGCAGCCAAGAGGGGACAGGGGTGAACAATGAGCAGTTCTTC. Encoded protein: CASSQEGTGVNNEQFF.

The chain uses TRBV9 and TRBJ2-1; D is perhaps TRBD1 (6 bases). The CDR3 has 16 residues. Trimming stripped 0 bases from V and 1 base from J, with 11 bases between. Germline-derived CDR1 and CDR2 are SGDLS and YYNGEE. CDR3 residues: CASSVAGQPSYNEQFF. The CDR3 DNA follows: TGTGCCAGCAGCGTAGCCGGACAGCCGTCCTACAATGAGCAGTTCTTC. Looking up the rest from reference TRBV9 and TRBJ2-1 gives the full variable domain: DSGVTQTPKHLITATGQRVTLRCSPRSGDLSVYWYQQSLDQGLQFLIQYYNGEERAKGNILERFSAQQFPDLHSELNLSSLELGDSALYFCASSVAGQPSYNEQFFGPGTRLTVL.

The CDR3 reads CASSPGTPSYEQYF. The CDR3 DNA reads TGTGCCAGCAGTCCCGGGACTCCCTCCTACGAGCAGTACTTC. The chain uses TRBV27 and TRBJ2-7; a weak D match, TRBD2 (6 bases). The CDR3 length is 14 residues. Germline V gene sequence: CDR1 MNHEY, CDR2 SMNVEV (reference sequence). Trimming pared 5 bases from V and 0 bases from J, leaving 11 bases between.